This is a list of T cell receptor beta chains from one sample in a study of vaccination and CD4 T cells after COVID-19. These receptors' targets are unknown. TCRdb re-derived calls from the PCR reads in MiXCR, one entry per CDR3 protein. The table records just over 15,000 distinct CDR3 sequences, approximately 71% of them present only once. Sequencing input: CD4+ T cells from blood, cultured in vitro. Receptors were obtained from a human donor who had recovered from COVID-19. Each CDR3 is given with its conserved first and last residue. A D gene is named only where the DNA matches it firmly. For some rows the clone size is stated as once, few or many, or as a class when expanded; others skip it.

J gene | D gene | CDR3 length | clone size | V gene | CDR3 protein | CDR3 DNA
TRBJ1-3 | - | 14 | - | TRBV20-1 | CSARGSNSGNTIYF | TGCAGTGCTAGGGGATCAAACTCTGGAAACACCATATATTTT
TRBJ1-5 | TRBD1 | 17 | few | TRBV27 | CASSRRTGGLSNQPQHF | TGTGCCAGCAGTAGACGGACAGGGGGCCTTAGCAATCAGCCCCAGCATTTT
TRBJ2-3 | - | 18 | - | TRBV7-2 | CASSLVGGGMAPRNTQYF | TGTGCCAGCAGCTTAGTAGGGGGGGGGATGGCCCCAAGGAATACGCAGTATTTT
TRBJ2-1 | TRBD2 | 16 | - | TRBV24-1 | CATSDRKRGGINEQFF | TGTGCCACCAGTGATCGCAAGCGGGGTGGGATCAATGAGCAGTTCTTC
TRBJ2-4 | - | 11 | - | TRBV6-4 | CASRDKNIQYF | TGTGCCAGCAGAGATAAAAACATTCAGTACTTC
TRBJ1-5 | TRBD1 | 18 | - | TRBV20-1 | CSARGPGQGYLGGQPQHF | TGCAGTGCTAGAGGACCGGGACAGGGCTATCTAGGGGGTCAGCCCCAGCATTTT
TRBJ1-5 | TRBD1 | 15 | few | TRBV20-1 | CSAQGQINSNQPQHF | TGCAGTGCTCAGGGACAGATCAATAGCAATCAGCCCCAGCATTTT
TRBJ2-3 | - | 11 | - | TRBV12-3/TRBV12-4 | CASSITDTQYF | TGTGCCAGCAGTATCACAGATACGCAGTATTTT
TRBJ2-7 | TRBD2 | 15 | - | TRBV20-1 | CSATEVAGDPYEQYF | TGCAGTGCTACCGAAGTAGCGGGAGACCCCTACGAGCAGTACTTC
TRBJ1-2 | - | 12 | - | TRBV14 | CASSRNGYGYTF | TGTGCCAGCAGCCGGAACGGCTATGGCTACACCTTC
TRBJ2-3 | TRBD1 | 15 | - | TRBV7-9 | CASRPGTGRSDTQYF | TGTGCCAGCAGGCCCGGGACAGGGAGGTCGGATACGCAGTATTTT
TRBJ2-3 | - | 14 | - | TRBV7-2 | CASSFRLGADTQYF | TGTGCCAGCAGCTTTCGGCTAGGGGCTGATACGCAGTATTTT
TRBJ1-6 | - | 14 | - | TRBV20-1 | CSARVTRGNSPLHF | TGCAGTGCTAGAGTAACCAGGGGAAATTCACCCCTCCACTTT
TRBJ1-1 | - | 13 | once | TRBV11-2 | CASSLGGNTEAFF | TGTGCCAGCAGCCTCGGGGGAAACACTGAAGCTTTCTTT
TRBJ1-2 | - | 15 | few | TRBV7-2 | CASSFSKGIGYGYTF | TGTGCCAGCAGCTTCAGTAAGGGGATTGGATATGGCTACACCTTC
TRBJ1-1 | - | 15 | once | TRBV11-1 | CASSLAAERGNEAFF | TGTGCCAGCAGCTTAGCTGCAGAGCGGGGTAATGAAGCTTTCTTT
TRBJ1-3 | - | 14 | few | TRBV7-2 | CASSLGAWGNTIYF | TGTGCCAGCAGCTTGGGAGCTTGGGGAAACACCATATATTTT
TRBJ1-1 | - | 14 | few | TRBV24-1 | CATSDRGGNTEAFF | TGTGCCACCAGTGACCGAGGCGGGAACACTGAAGCTTTCTTT
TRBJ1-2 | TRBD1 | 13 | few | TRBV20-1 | CSARVTGGGGYTF | TGCAGTGCTAGAGTTACAGGGGGCGGTGGCTACACCTTC
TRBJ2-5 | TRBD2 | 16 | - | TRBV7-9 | CASSPRTSGSLETQYF | TGTGCCAGCAGCCCGCGGACTAGCGGGAGTCTAGAGACCCAGTACTTC
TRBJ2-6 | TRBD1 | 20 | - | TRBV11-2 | CASSSTTSGTGRSGANVLTF | TGTGCCAGCAGCTCCACCACCTCCGGGACAGGGCGATCTGGGGCCAACGTCCTGACTTTC
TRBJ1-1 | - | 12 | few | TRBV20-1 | CSARRRAIEAFF | TGCAGTGCTAGACGCAGGGCCATTGAAGCTTTCTTT
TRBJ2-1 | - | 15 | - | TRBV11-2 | CASSLTVSAYNEQFF | TGTGCCAGCAGCTTAACGGTTAGCGCCTACAATGAGCAGTTCTTC
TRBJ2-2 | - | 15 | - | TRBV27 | CASSWETGPKGELFF | TGTGCCAGCAGTTGGGAGACAGGCCCCAAAGGGGAGCTGTTTTTT
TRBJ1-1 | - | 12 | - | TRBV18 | CASSTRNTEAFF | TGTGCCAGCTCTACCAGGAACACTGAAGCTTTCTTT
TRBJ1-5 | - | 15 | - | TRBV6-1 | CASYDPGGLYQPQHF | TGTGCCAGCTACGATCCGGGGGGGCTTTATCAGCCCCAGCATTTT
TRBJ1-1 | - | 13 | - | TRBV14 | CASSQGFRAEAFF | TGTGCCAGCAGCCAAGGCTTTCGGGCTGAAGCTTTCTTT
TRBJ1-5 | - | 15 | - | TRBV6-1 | CASSEMRASEQPQHF | TGTGCCAGCAGTGAAATGAGGGCATCGGAACAGCCCCAGCATTTT
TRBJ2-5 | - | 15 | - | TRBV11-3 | CASSPEGGGKETQYF | TGTGCCAGCAGCCCGGAGGGAGGGGGCAAAGAGACCCAGTACTTC
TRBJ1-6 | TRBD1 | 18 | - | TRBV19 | CASSLRQTRDRVNSPLHF | TGTGCCAGTAGTCTACGCCAAACCCGGGACAGGGTTAATTCACCCCTCCACTTT
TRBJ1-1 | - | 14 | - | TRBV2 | CASSDWLLGAEAFF | TGTGCCAGCAGTGATTGGCTTCTGGGGGCTGAAGCTTTCTTT
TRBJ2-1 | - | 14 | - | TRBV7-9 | CASSLSQAVNEQFF | TGTGCCAGCAGCTTAAGCCAGGCGGTCAATGAGCAGTTCTTC
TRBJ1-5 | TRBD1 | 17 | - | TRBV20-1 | CSARPGTGGQGGQPQHF | TGCAGTGCCAGACCCGGGACAGGGGGCCAAGGGGGTCAGCCCCAGCATTTT
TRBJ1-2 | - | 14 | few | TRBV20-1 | CSARDPGANYGYTF | TGCAGTGCTAGAGATCCTGGAGCTAACTATGGCTACACCTTC
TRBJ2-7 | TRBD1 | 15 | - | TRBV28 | CASSLPGTGPHEQYF | TGTGCCAGCAGTTTGCCCGGGACAGGGCCCCACGAGCAGTACTTC
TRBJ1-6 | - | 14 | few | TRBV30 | CAWSVGRHNSPLHF | TGTGCCTGGAGTGTAGGACGCCATAATTCACCCCTCCACTTT
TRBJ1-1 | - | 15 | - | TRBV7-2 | CASRRPATGNTEAFF | TGTGCCAGCAGACGTCCGGCTACAGGAAACACTGAAGCTTTCTTT
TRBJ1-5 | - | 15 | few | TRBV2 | CASRGARRGNQPQHF | TGTGCCAGCAGGGGGGCGAGGCGGGGCAATCAGCCCCAGCATTTT
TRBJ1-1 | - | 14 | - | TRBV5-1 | CASSLPDPNTEAFF | TGCGCCAGCAGCTTGCCCGACCCGAACACTGAAGCTTTCTTT
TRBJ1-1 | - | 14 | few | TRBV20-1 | CSAREEGANTEAFF | TGCAGTGCTAGAGAGGAGGGCGCGAACACTGAAGCTTTCTTT
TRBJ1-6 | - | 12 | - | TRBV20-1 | CSGAFANSPLHF | TGCAGTGGGGCTTTTGCGAATTCACCCCTCCACTTT
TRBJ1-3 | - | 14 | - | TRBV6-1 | CASSRAASGNTIYF | TGTGCCAGCAGTAGGGCCGCCTCTGGAAACACCATATATTTT
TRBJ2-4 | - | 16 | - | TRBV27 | CASSLSGRLAKNIQYF | TGTGCCAGCAGTTTATCCGGCAGACTAGCCAAAAACATTCAGTACTTC
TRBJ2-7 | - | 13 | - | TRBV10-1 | CASSLVGRYEQYF | TGCGCCAGCAGCCTTGTCGGACGTTACGAGCAGTACTTC